This TCR beta chain comes out of a study of T-cell reconstitution after alpha-beta-depleted transplantation in children. Germline lookup yields CDR1 SGHTA and CDR2 FQGNSA. With V trimmed by 2 bases and J by 10 bases, 17 bases remained unmatched. This CDR3 region has 17 residues. Researchers prepared the TCRbeta library using unique molecular identifiers, the study reports. From the PCR reads, TCRdb called clonotypes with MiXCR, one entry per CDR3 protein. The data show 600,000 to 700,000 distinct CDR3 sequences, 16% seen once. The receptor was isolated from a human donor who donated a stem cell graft to a child with acute myeloid leukemia. The specimen comprised PBMCs from the stem cell graft donor, sampled from the stem cell graft. V is TRBV7-2 and J is TRBJ2-4; TRBD1 aligns across 7 bases. CDR3 protein: CASSLREQAVGTDIQYF. CDR3 bases: TGTGCCAGCAGCTTAAGAGAACAGGCGGTCGGGACAGATATTCAGTACTTC.